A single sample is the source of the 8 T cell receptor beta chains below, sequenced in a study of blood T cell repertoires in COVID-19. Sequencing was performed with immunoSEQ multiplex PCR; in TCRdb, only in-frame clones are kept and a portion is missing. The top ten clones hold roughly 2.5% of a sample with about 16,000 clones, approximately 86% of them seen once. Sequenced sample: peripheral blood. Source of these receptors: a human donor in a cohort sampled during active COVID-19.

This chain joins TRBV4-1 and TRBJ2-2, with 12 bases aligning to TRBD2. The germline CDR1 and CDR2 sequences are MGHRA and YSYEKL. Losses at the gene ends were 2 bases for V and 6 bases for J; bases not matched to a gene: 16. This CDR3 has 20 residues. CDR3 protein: CASSQRNLGLAGSRAGELFF. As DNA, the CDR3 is TGCGCCAGCAGCCAAAGAAACCTCGGACTAGCGGGATCGCGGGCCGGGGAGCTGTTTTTT.

The CDR3 sequence is CASSPQRGPGSYGYTF. In DNA form, the CDR3 reads TGTGCCAGTAGCCCCCAAAGGGGGCCCGGGAGCTATGGCTACACCTTC. The rearrangement joins TRBV19 to TRBJ1-2; 7 positions match TRBD1. V lost 6 bases, J lost 4 bases, and 14 bases stayed unmatched. Germline-derived CDR1 and CDR2 are LNHDA and SQIVND (reference sequence). This CDR3 is 16 amino acids long. The complete variable domain, with remaining parts taken from reference TRBV19 and TRBJ1-2, reads DGGITQSPKYLFRKEGQNVTLSCEQNLNHDAMYWYRQDPGQGLRLIYYSQIVNDFQKGDIAEGYSVSREKKESFPLTVTSAQKNPTAFYLCASSPQRGPGSYGYTFGSGTRLTVV.

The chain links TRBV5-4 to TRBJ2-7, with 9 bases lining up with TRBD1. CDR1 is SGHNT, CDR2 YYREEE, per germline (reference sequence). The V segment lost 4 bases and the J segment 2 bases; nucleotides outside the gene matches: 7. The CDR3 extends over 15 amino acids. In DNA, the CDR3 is TGTGCCAGCAGCCGACAGGGGGTTGGCACCTACGAGCAGTACTTC. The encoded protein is CASSRQGVGTYEQYF.

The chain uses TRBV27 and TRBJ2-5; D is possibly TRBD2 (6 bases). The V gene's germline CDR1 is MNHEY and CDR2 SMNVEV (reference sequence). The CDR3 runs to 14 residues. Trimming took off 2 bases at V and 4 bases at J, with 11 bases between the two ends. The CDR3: CASSLVGTGETQYF. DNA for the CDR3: TGTGCCAGCAGTTTAGTAGGGACTGGAGAGACCCAGTACTTC.

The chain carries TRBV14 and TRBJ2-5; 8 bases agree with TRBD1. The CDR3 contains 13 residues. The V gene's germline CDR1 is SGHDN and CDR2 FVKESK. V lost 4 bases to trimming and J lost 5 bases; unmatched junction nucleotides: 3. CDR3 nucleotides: TGTGCCAGCAGCCCTAACAGGGGGGAGACCCAGTACTTC. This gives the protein CASSPNRGETQYF.

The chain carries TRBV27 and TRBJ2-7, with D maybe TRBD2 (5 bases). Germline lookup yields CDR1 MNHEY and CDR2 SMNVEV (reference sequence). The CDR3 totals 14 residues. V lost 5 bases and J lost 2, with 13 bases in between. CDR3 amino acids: CASSPDGVAYEQYF. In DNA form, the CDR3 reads TGTGCCAGCAGTCCCGACGGGGTGGCCTACGAGCAGTACTTC.

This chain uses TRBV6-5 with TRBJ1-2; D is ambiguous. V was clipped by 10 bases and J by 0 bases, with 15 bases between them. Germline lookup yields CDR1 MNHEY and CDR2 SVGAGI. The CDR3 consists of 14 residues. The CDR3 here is CATAKRMTNYGYTF. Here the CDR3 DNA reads TGTGCCACCGCAAAGAGGATGACTAACTATGGCTACACCTTC.

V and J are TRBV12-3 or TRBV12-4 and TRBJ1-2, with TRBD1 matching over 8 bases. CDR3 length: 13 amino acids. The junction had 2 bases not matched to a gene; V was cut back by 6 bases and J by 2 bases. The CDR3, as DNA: TGTGCCAGCAGAAGACAGGGGAACTATGGCTACACCTTC. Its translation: CASRRQGNYGYTF.